These T cell receptor beta chains were read from a single sample in a study of T cell clones after liver transplantation. The assay was immunoSEQ multiplex PCR, and TCRdb's table has in-frame clones only and misses some. The data hold about 78,000 clones, with 80% observed a single time. The source was CD4+ T cells from blood, collected before liver transplant. The source is a human donor who received a liver transplant. The CDR3 runs from the conserved cysteine through the conserved F or W. A D gene is named only where the DNA matches it firmly. Clone size is shown for a subset of rows, as once, few, many or a class of expanded clone.

d_call: TRBD2
clone_size: NA
v_call: TRBV9
j_call: TRBJ2-2
cdr3_aa: CASSVALADTGELFF
cdr3_nt: TGTGCCAGCAGCGTAGCGCTAGCGGATACCGGGGAGCTGTTTTTT

d_call: NA
clone_size: NA
v_call: TRBV28
j_call: TRBJ1-1
cdr3_aa: CASRQGGGRHTEAFF
cdr3_nt: TGTGCCAGCAGACAAGGGGGGGGGCGGCACACTGAAGCTTTCTTT

d_call: TRBD2
clone_size: NA
v_call: TRBV6-6
j_call: TRBJ2-7
cdr3_aa: CASSYSKAGASYEQYF
cdr3_nt: TGTGCCAGCAGTTACTCGAAGGCGGGAGCGTCCTACGAGCAGTACTTC

d_call: NA
clone_size: NA
v_call: TRBV11-2
j_call: TRBJ1-3
cdr3_aa: CASSAGAWSSGNTIYF
cdr3_nt: TGTGCCAGCAGCGCAGGGGCCTGGAGCTCTGGAAACACCATATATTTT

d_call: NA
clone_size: NA
v_call: TRBV30
j_call: TRBJ2-2
cdr3_aa: CAWSVSIVGSGELFF
cdr3_nt: TGTGCCTGGAGTGTATCTATTGTGGGGTCGGGGGAGCTGTTTTTT

d_call: NA
clone_size: NA
v_call: TRBV20-1
j_call: TRBJ2-1
cdr3_aa: CTLPAQNEQFF
cdr3_nt: TGCACTCTTCCAGCCCAGAATGAGCAGTTCTTC

d_call: NA
clone_size: NA
v_call: TRBV2
j_call: TRBJ2-2
cdr3_aa: CASRGQGLSGELFF
cdr3_nt: TGTGCCAGCAGAGGTCAAGGTTTATCCGGGGAGCTGTTTTTT

d_call: NA
clone_size: NA
v_call: TRBV27
j_call: TRBJ1-1
cdr3_aa: CASSLQGGGFTEAFF
cdr3_nt: TGTGCCAGCAGTTTACAGGGTGGGGGGTTCACTGAAGCTTTCTTT

d_call: NA
clone_size: once
v_call: TRBV27
j_call: TRBJ2-7
cdr3_aa: CASRLTGPNSYEQYF
cdr3_nt: TGTGCCAGCAGACTTACGGGACCGAACTCCTACGAGCAGTACTTC

d_call: NA
clone_size: few
v_call: TRBV7-9
j_call: TRBJ2-7
cdr3_aa: CASSPRWGVHEQYF
cdr3_nt: TGTGCCAGCAGCCCTCGGTGGGGGGTCCACGAGCAGTACTTC

d_call: NA
clone_size: NA
v_call: TRBV18
j_call: TRBJ1-1
cdr3_aa: CASSPRSGGRTTEAFF
cdr3_nt: TGTGCCAGCTCCCCTCGGAGCGGGGGTCGGACCACTGAAGCTTTCTTT

d_call: TRBD1
clone_size: NA
v_call: TRBV11-2
j_call: TRBJ2-2
cdr3_aa: CASSQQGSTGELFF
cdr3_nt: TGTGCCAGCAGCCAACAGGGGAGCACCGGGGAGCTGTTTTTT

d_call: NA
clone_size: NA
v_call: TRBV6-5
j_call: TRBJ2-3
cdr3_aa: CASSYSIGTDTQYF
cdr3_nt: TGTGCCAGCAGTTACTCGATTGGAACAGATACGCAGTATTTT

d_call: NA
clone_size: NA
v_call: TRBV21-1
j_call: TRBJ2-1
cdr3_aa: CASRLAGGNEQFF
cdr3_nt: TGTGCCAGCAGACTAGCGGGGGGGAATGAGCAGTTCTTC

d_call: TRBD2
clone_size: NA
v_call: TRBV5-1
j_call: TRBJ2-7
cdr3_aa: CASSLAAGGPYEQYF
cdr3_nt: TGCGCCAGCAGCTTGGCTGCGGGAGGCCCCTACGAGCAGTACTTC

d_call: NA
clone_size: NA
v_call: TRBV5-4
j_call: TRBJ1-2
cdr3_aa: CASSASQGRVYGYTF
cdr3_nt: TGTGCCAGCAGCGCGAGCCAGGGAAGGGTCTATGGCTACACCTTC

d_call: NA
clone_size: NA
v_call: TRBV5-1
j_call: TRBJ2-1
cdr3_aa: CASRLGGIYNEQFF
cdr3_nt: TGCGCCAGCAGGCTTGGAGGGATATACAATGAGCAGTTCTTC

d_call: TRBD2
clone_size: few
v_call: TRBV7-2
j_call: TRBJ2-7
cdr3_aa: CASSSRLAASYEQYF
cdr3_nt: TGTGCCAGCAGCTCCAGACTAGCGGCGTCCTACGAGCAGTACTTC

d_call: NA
clone_size: NA
v_call: TRBV2
j_call: TRBJ1-5
cdr3_aa: CASCYSEGRQPQHF
cdr3_nt: TGTGCCAGCTGTTATTCGGAGGGCCGACAGCCCCAGCATTTT

d_call: NA
clone_size: NA
v_call: TRBV29-1
j_call: TRBJ2-7
cdr3_aa: CSVALQGRTYEQYF
cdr3_nt: TGCAGCGTCGCTTTACAGGGCAGGACCTACGAGCAGTACTTC

d_call: TRBD1
clone_size: NA
v_call: TRBV9
j_call: TRBJ1-3
cdr3_aa: CASSPSQGRGNTIYF
cdr3_nt: TGTGCCAGCAGCCCTTCACAGGGGAGAGGAAACACCATATATTTT

d_call: NA
clone_size: NA
v_call: TRBV5-4
j_call: TRBJ1-4
cdr3_aa: CASSETGGDEKLFF
cdr3_nt: TGTGCCAGCAGCGAGACTGGCGGGGATGAAAAACTGTTTTTT

d_call: TRBD2
clone_size: NA
v_call: TRBV5-1
j_call: TRBJ2-1
cdr3_aa: CASSWSGTSTEQFF
cdr3_nt: TGCGCCAGCAGCTGGTCCGGGACTAGTACCGAGCAGTTCTTC

d_call: TRBD2
clone_size: NA
v_call: TRBV28
j_call: TRBJ2-1
cdr3_aa: CASSLPSGYNEQFF
cdr3_nt: TGTGCCAGCAGTTTACCTAGCGGCTACAATGAGCAGTTCTTC

d_call: TRBD1
clone_size: NA
v_call: TRBV7-3
j_call: TRBJ1-1
cdr3_aa: CASSPQGQRNTEAFF
cdr3_nt: TGTGCCAGCAGCCCCCAGGGACAGAGAAACACTGAAGCTTTCTTT

d_call: NA
clone_size: NA
v_call: TRBV5-1
j_call: TRBJ1-1
cdr3_aa: CASSLDGGNTEAFF
cdr3_nt: TGCGCCAGCAGCTTGGACGGGGGGAACACTGAAGCTTTCTTT

d_call: TRBD1
clone_size: NA
v_call: TRBV11-2
j_call: TRBJ2-1
cdr3_aa: CASSPPGTGGIKQFF
cdr3_nt: TGTGCCAGCAGCCCCCCCGGGACAGGGGGCATTAAGCAGTTCTTC

d_call: NA
clone_size: NA
v_call: TRBV6-6
j_call: TRBJ2-1
cdr3_aa: CASSREIYNEQFF
cdr3_nt: TGTGCCAGCAGTCGAGAGATTTACAATGAGCAGTTCTTC

d_call: NA
clone_size: NA
v_call: TRBV29-1
j_call: TRBJ2-3
cdr3_aa: CSARKGDTQYF
cdr3_nt: TGCAGCGCTCGTAAGGGAGATACGCAGTATTTT

d_call: NA
clone_size: NA
v_call: TRBV18
j_call: TRBJ2-6
cdr3_aa: CASSSASGANVLTF
cdr3_nt: TGTGCCAGCTCATCTGCGTCTGGGGCCAACGTCCTGACTTTC

d_call: NA
clone_size: NA
v_call: TRBV5-4
j_call: TRBJ1-2
cdr3_aa: CASSLGPRRGNYGYTF
cdr3_nt: TGTGCCAGCAGCTTGGGCCCTCGGCGGGGTAACTATGGCTACACCTTC

d_call: TRBD1
clone_size: NA
v_call: TRBV28
j_call: TRBJ1-3
cdr3_aa: CASSSSTGSGNTIYF
cdr3_nt: TGTGCCAGCAGTTCGTCGACAGGGTCCGGAAACACCATATATTTT

d_call: TRBD2
clone_size: once
v_call: TRBV10-3
j_call: TRBJ2-7
cdr3_aa: CAISESGLAGGPLKSEQYF
cdr3_nt: TGTGCCATCAGTGAGTCAGGACTAGCGGGAGGGCCGCTTAAGTCCGAGCAGTACTTC

d_call: NA
clone_size: NA
v_call: TRBV7-8
j_call: TRBJ1-4
cdr3_aa: CASSRVVRATNEKLFF
cdr3_nt: TGTGCCAGCAGCAGGGTTGTCCGTGCAACTAATGAAAAACTGTTTTTT

d_call: NA
clone_size: NA
v_call: TRBV2
j_call: TRBJ1-1
cdr3_aa: CASSKQGIGTEAFF
cdr3_nt: TGTGCCAGCAGTAAACAGGGAATAGGGACTGAAGCTTTCTTT